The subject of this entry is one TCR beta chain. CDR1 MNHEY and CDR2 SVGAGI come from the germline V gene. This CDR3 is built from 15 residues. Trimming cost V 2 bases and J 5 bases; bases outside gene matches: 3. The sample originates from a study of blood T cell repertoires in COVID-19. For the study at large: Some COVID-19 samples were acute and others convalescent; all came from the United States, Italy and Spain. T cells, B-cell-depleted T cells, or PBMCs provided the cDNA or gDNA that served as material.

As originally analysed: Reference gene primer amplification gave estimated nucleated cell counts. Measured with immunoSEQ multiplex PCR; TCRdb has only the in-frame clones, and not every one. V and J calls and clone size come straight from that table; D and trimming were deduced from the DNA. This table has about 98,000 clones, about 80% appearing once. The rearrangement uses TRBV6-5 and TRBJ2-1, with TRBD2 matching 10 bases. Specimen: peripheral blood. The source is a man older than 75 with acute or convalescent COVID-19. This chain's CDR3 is CASSYELAGNNEQFF. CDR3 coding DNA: TGTGCCAGCAGTTACGAACTAGCGGGGAACAATGAGCAGTTCTTC.